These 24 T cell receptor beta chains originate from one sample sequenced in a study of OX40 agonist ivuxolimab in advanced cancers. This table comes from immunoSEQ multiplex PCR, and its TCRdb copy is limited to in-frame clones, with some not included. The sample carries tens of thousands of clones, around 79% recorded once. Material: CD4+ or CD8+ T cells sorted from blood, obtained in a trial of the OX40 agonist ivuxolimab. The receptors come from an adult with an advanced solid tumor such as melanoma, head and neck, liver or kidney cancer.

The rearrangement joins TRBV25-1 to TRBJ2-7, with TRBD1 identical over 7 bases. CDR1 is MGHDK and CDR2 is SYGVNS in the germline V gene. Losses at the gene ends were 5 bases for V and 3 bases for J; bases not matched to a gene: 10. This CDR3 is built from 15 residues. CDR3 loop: CASSPRTGQNYEQYF. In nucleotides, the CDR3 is TGTGCCAGCAGTCCTCGTACGGGACAGAACTACGAGCAGTACTTC.

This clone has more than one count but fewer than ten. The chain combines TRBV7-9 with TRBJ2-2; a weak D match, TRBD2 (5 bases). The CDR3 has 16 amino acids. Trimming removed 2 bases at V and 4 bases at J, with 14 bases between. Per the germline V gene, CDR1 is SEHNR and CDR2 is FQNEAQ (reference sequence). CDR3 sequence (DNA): TGTGCCAGCAGCTTATTCAGCGGTCGCTCCACCGGGGAGCTGTTTTTT. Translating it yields CASSLFSGRSTGELFF.

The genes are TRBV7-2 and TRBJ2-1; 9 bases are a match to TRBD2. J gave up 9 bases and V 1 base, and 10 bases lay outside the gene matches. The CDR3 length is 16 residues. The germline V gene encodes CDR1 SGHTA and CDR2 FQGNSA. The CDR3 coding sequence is TGTGCCAGCAGCTTAGAGGGCGGGAGGGCCCTCGGTGAGCAGTTCTTC. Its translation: CASSLEGGRALGEQFF.

Here the CDR3 DNA reads TGTGCCAGCAGCGGAGAAGGCCGCGTCGGAAACACCATATATTTT. The encoded protein is CASSGEGRVGNTIYF. The chain has TRBV9 and TRBJ1-3; no reliable D call. Trimming took 3 bases from V and 4 from J, leaving 14 bases between them. Germline V gene data show CDR1 as SGDLS and CDR2 as YYNGEE. CDR3 length: 15 residues.

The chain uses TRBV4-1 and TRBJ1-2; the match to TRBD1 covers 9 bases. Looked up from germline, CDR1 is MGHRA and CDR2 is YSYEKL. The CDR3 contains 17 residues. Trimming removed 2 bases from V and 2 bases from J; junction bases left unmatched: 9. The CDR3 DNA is TGCGCCAGCAGCCAACCCCTCAGGGACAGGGAGAACTATGGCTACACCTTC. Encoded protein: CASSQPLRDRENYGYTF.

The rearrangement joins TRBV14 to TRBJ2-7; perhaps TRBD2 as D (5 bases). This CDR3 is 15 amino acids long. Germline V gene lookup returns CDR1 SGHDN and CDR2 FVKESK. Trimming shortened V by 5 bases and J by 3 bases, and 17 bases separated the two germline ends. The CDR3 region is CASSFSLGAIYEQYF. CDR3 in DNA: TGTGCCAGCAGCTTCTCCCTGGGAGCCATCTACGAGCAGTACTTC.

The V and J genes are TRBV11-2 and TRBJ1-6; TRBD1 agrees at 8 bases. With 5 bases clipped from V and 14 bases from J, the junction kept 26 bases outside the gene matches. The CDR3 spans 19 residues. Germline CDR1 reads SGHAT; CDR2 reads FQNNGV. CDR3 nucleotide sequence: TGTGCCAGCAGCCTAACCCCCGGACAGGGATTTGGACCGGAGAGGGCCCTCCACTTT. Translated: CASSLTPGQGFGPERALHF.

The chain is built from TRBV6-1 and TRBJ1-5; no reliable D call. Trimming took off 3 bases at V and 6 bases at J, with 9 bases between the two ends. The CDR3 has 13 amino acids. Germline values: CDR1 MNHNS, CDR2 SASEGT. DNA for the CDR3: TGTGCCAGCAGTGAGGTAGGAAGTCAGCCCCAGCATTTT. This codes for CASSEVGSQPQHF.

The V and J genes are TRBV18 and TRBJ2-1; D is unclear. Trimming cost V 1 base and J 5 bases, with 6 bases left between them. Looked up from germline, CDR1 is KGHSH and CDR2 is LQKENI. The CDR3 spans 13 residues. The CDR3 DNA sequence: TGTGCCAGCTCACCACAGGAAAACAATGAGCAGTTCTTC. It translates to CASSPQENNEQFF.

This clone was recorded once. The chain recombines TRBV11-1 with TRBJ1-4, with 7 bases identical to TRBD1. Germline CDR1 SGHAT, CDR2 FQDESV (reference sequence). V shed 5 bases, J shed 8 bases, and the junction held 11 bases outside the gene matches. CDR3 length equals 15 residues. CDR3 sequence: CASSVTGVVEEKLFF. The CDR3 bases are TGTGCCAGCAGCGTAACAGGGGTAGTGGAGGAAAAACTGTTTTTT.

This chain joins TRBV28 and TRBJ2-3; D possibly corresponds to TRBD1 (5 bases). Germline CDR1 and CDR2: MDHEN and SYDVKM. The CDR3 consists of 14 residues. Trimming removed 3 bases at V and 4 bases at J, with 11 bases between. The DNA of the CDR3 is TGTGCCAGCAGTTTCGAGGACATACCAGATACGCAGTATTTT. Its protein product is CASSFEDIPDTQYF.

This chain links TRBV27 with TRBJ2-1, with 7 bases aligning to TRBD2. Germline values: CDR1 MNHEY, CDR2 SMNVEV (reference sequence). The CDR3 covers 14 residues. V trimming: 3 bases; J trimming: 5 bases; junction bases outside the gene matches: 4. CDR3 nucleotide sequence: TGTGCCAGCAGTTTCGGGACTACCAACAATGAGCAGTTCTTC. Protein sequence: CASSFGTTNNEQFF.

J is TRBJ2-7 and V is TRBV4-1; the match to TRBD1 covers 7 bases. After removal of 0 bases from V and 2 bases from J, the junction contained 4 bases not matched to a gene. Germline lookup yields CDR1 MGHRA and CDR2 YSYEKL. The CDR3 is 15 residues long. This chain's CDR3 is CASSQDTGVPYEQYF. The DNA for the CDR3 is TGCGCCAGCAGCCAAGACACAGGGGTTCCCTACGAGCAGTACTTC.

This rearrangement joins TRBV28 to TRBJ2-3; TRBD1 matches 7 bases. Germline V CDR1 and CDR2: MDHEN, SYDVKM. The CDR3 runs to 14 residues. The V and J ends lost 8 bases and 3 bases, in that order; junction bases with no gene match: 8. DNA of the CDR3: TGTGCCAGCTTTCCAGGGGGATCGACAGATACGCAGTATTTT. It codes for CASFPGGSTDTQYF.

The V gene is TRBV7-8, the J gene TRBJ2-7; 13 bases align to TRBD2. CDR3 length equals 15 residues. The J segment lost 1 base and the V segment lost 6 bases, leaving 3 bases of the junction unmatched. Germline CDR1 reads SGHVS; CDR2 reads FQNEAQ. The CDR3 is CASRTLAGGSYEQYF. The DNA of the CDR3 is TGTGCCAGCAGAACACTAGCGGGAGGGTCCTACGAGCAGTACTTC.

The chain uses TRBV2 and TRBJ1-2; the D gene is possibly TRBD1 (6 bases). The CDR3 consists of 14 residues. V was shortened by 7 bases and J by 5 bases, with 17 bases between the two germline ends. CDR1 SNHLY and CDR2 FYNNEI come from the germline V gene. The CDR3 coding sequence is TGTGCCAGCACCCCCTTACAGGGAGGATATGGCTACACCTTC. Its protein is CASTPLQGGYGYTF.

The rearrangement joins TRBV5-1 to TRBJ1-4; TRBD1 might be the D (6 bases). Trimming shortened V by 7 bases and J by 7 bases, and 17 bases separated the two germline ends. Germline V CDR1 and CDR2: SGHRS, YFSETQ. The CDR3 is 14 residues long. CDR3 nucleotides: TGCGCCAGCCCCAACCCCGGGACATTTGAAAAACTGTTTTTT. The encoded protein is CASPNPGTFEKLFF.

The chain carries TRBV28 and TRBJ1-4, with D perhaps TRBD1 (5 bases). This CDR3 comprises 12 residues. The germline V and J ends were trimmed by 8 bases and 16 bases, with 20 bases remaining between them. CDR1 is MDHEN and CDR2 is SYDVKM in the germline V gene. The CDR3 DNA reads TGTGCCAGCTCACCAGACAGCCCAATAAGGTTTTTT. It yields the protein CASSPDSPIRFF.

CDR3 sequence: CASSLIGEDTQYF. The CDR3, as DNA: TGTGCCAGCAGCTTAATTGGGGAAGATACGCAGTATTTT. This rearrangement joins TRBV7-9 to TRBJ2-3; D remains ambiguous. V lost 2 bases to trimming and J lost 5 bases, with 8 bases between them. From germline, CDR1 is SEHNR and CDR2 FQNEAQ (reference sequence). This CDR3 region has 13 residues.

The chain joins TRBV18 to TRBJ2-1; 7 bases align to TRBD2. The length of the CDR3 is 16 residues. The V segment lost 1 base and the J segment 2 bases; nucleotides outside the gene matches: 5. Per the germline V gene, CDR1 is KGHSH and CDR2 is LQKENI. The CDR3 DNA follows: TGTGCCAGCTCACCACTCGGGGCGGGAGCCTACAATGAGCAGTTCTTC. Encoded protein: CASSPLGAGAYNEQFF.

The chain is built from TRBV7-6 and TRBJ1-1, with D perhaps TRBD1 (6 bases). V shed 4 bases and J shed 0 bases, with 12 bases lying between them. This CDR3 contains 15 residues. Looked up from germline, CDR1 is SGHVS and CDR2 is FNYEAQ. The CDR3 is CASSYGQYMNTEAFF. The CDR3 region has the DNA TGTGCCAGCAGCTACGGACAGTATATGAACACTGAAGCTTTCTTT.

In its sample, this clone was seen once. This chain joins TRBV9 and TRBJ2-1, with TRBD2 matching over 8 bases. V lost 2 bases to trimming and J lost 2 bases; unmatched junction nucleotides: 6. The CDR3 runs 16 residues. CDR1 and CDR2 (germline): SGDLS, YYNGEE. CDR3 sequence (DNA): TGTGCCAGCAGCGTCCTGAGGCGGGGGGCCTACAATGAGCAGTTCTTC. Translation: CASSVLRRGAYNEQFF.

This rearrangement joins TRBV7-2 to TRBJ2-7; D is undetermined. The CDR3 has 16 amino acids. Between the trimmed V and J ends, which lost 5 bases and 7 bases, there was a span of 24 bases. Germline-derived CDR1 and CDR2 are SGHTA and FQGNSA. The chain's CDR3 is CASSPNGGIAQIEQYF. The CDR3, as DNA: TGTGCCAGCAGCCCTAATGGCGGTATTGCTCAAATTGAGCAGTACTTC.

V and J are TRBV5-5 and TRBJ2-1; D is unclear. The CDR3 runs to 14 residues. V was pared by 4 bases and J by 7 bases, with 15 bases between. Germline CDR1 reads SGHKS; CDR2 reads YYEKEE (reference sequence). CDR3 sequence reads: CASSPNYGRNEQFF. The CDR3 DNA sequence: TGTGCCAGCAGCCCTAATTACGGAAGGAATGAGCAGTTCTTC.